Detailed here is one T cell receptor beta chain. CDR3 regions were amplified by Arm-PCR using iRepertoire HTBI primers to build TCR beta libraries. One entry per CDR3 protein, called by TCRdb with MiXCR from the multiplex PCR reads. The table has 700,000 or so distinct CDR3 sequences, about 30% seen once. The source of the sample is a study of regulatory T cells in long-lasting Graves disease. Described time point: persistent/refractory GD, antithyroid drugs over 5 years with positive TRAb. PBMCs provided the RNA from which the TCR library was made. The CDR3 has 17 residues. V lost 3 bases, J lost 2 bases, and 20 bases lay in between.

The rearrangement uses TRBV12-3 or TRBV12-4 and TRBJ2-7; D possibly corresponds to TRBD2 (6 bases). The source material was peripheral blood mononuclear cells (PBMCs), sampled when the disease was refractory, from a patient treated with antithyroid drugs. The TCR sequence derives from a female donor with Graves disease. The CDR3 bases are TGTGCCAGCAGTTTCCCCCGGCTTGGAGGGGTCACCTACGAGCAGTACTTC. This codes for CASSFPRLGGVTYEQYF.